This T cell receptor beta chain was identified during a study of radiotherapy plus CTLA-4 blockade in lung cancer. The overall study: Of the patients, roughly 17% showed objective responses and under 40% attained disease control.

This clone has a single count. Its cognate antigen is unknown. Study-level points and caveats: TCR clones of tumor origin grew in blood after radiotherapy plus ipilimumab. Interferon-beta and early blood T cell clone dynamics reportedly predicted response best.

Data came from immunoSEQ multiplex PCR; TCRdb stores just in-frame clones and leaves some out. Among fewer than 45,000 clones listed, 75% to 90% were seen once. The study gave focal radiation plus ipilimumab CTLA-4 blockade to patients with chemo-refractory metastatic non-small-cell lung cancer. This clonotype originated in a human donor with non-small cell lung cancer who had stable disease on radiotherapy plus ipilimumab. The material was peripheral blood, obtained from a patient treated with radiotherapy plus ipilimumab.

CDR3: CASSRDRDGSPLHF. The CDR3 DNA is TGTGCCAGCAGCCGGGACAGGGACGGATCACCCCTCCACTTT. The chain combines TRBV6-4 with TRBJ1-6; 9 bases agree with TRBD1. Germline CDR1 and CDR2: MRHNA and SNTAGT. The CDR3 covers 14 residues. J gave up 10 bases and V 6 bases, and 7 bases lay outside the gene matches.